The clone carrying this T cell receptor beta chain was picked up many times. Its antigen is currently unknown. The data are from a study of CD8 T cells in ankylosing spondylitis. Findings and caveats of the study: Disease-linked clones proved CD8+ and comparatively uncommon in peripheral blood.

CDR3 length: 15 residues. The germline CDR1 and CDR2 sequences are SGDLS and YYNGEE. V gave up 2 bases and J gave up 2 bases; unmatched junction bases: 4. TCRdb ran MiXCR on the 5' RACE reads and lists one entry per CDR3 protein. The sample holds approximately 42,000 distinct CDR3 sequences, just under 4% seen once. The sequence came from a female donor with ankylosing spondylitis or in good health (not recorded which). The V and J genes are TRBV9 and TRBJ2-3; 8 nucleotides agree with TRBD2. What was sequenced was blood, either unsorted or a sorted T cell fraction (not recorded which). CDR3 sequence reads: CASSVTSGTTDTQYF. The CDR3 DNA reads TGTGCCAGCAGCGTCACTAGCGGCACCACAGATACGCAGTATTTT.